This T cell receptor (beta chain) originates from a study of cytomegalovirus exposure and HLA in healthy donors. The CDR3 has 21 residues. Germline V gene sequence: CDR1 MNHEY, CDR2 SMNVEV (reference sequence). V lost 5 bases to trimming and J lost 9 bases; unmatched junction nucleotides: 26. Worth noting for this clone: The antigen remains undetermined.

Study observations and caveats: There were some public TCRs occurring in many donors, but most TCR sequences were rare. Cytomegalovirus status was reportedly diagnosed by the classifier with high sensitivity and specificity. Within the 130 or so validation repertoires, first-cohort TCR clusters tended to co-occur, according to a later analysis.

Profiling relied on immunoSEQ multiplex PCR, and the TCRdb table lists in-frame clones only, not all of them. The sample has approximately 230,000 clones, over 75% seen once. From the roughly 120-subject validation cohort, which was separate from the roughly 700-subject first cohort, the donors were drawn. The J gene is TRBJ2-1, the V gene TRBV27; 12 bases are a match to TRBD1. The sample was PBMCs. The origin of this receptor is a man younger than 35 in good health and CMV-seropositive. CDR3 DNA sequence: TGTGCCAGCAGTCCTTTGATACGGGACAGGGGGCTGCGGGGACTGAGGGCTGAGCAGTTCTTC. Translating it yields CASSPLIRDRGLRGLRAEQFF.